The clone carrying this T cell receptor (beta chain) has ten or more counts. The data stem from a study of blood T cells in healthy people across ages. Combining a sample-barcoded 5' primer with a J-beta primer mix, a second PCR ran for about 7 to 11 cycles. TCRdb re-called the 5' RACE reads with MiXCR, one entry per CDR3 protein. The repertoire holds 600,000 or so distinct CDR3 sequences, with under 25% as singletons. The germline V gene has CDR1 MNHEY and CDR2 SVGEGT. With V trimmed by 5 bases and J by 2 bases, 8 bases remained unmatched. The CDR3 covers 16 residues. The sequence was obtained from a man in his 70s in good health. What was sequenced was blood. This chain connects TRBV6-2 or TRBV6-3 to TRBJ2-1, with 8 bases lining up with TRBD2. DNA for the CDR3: TGTGCCAGCAGTATTAGTGCTAGCGGGCCCTACAATGAGCAGTTCTTC. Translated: CASSISASGPYNEQFF.